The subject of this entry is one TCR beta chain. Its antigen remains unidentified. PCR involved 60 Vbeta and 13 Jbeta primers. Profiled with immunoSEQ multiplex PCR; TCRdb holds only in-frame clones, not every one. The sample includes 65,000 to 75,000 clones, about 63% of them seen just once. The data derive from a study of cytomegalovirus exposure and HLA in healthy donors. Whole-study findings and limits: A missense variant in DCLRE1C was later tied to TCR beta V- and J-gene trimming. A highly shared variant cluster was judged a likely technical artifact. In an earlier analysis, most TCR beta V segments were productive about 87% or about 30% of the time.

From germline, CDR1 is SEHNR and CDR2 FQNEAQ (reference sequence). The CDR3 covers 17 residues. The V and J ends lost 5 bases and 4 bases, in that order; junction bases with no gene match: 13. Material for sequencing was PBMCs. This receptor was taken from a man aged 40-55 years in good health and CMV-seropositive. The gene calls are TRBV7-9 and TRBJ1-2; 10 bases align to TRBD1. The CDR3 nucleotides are TGTGCCAGCAGCACAGTCCCGGGACAGGGGTCGGGCTATGGCTACACCTTC. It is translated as CASSTVPGQGSGYGYTF.